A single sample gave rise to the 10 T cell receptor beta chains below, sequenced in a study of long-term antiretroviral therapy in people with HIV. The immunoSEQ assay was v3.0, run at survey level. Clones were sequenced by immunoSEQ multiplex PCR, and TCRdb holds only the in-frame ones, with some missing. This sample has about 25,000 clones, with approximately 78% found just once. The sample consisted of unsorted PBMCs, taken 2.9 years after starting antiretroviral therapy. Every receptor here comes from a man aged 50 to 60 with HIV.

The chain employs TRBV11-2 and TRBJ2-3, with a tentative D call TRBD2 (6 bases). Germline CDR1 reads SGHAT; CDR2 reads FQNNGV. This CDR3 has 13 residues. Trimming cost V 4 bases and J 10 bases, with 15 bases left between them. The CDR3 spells CASSSRLDYSQYF. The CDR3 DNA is TGTGCCAGCAGCTCTAGACTAGACTACTCGCAGTATTTT. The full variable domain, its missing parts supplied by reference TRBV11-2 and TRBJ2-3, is EAGVAQSPRYKIIEKRQSVAFWCNPISGHATLYWYQQILGQGPKLLIQFQNNGVVDDSQLPKDRFSAERLKGVDSTLKIQPAKLEDSAVYLCASSSRLDYSQYFGPGTRLTVL.

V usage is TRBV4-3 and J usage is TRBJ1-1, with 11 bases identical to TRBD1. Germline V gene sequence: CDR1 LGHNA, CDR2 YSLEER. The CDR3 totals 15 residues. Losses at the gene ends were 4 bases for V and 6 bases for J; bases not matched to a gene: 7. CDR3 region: CASSPGQGASAEAFF. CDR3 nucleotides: TGCGCCAGCAGCCCTGGACAGGGGGCTTCGGCTGAAGCTTTCTTT.

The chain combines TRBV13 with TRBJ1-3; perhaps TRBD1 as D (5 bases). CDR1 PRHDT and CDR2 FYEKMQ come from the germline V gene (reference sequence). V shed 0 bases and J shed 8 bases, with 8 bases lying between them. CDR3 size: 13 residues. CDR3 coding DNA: TGTGCCAGCAGCTTAGGGCAGGGAGACACCATATATTTT. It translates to CASSLGQGDTIYF.

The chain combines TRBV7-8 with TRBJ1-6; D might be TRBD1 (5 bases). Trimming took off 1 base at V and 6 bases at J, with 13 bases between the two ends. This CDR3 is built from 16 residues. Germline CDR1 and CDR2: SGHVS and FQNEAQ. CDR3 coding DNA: TGTGCCAGCAGCTTAGTGGGAGGGGAAGGTAATTCACCCCTCCACTTT. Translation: CASSLVGGEGNSPLHF.

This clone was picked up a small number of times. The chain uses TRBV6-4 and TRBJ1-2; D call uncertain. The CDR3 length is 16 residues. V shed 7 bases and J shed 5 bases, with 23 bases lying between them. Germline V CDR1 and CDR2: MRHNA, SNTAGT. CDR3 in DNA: TGTGCCAGCATCCGCAGCGGGCAGGAGGAGGGTTATGGCTACACCTTC. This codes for CASIRSGQEEGYGYTF.

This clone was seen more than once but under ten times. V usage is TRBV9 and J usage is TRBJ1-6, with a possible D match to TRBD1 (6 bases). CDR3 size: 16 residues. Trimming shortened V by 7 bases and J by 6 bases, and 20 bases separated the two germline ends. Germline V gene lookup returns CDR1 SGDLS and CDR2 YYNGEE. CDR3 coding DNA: TGTGCCAGCGGAGGGGGACGAGGGGCCGGTAATTCACCCCTCCACTTT. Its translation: CASGGGRGAGNSPLHF.

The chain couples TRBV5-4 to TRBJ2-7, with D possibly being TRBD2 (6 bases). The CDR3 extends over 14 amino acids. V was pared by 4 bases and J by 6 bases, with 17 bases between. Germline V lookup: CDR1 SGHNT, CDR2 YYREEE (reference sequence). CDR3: CASSRLGPYSEQYF. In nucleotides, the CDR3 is TGTGCCAGCAGCCGACTAGGGCCCTACTCCGAGCAGTACTTC.

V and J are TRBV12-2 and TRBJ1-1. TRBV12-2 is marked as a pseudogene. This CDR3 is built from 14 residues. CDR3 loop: CASRWALRATEAFF. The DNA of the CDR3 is TGTGCAAGCCGTTGGGCGTTACGGGCCACTGAAGCTTTCTTT.

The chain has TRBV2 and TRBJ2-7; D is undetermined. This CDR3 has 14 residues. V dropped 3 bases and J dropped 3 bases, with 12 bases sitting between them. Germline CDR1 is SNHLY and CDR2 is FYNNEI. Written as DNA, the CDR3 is TGTGCCAGCAGTGACCACAGATTAGGCTACGAGCAGTACTTC. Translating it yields CASSDHRLGYEQYF.

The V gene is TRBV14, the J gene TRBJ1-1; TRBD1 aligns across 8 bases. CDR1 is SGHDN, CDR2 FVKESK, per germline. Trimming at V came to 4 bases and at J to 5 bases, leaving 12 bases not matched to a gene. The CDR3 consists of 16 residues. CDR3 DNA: TGTGCCAGCAGCCCGCCTTTGGGCAGGGGGCATACTGAAGCTTTCTTT. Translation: CASSPPLGRGHTEAFF.